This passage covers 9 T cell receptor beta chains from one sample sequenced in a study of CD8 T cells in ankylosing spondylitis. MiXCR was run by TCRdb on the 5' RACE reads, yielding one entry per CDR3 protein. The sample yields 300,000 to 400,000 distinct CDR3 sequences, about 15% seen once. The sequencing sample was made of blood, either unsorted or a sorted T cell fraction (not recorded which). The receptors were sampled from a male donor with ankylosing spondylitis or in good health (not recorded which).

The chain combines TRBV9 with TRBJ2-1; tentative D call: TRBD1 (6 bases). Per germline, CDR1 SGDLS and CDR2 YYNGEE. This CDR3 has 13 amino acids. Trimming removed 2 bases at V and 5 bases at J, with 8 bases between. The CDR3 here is CASSVTGNNEQFF. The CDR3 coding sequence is TGTGCCAGCAGCGTGACAGGCAACAATGAGCAGTTCTTC.

The CDR3 coding sequence is TGTGCCACCAGCAGACTAAATCCGGGACAGGAAAACATTCAGTACTTC. As protein: CATSRLNPGQENIQYF. The chain uses TRBV15 and TRBJ2-4; TRBD1 agrees at 8 bases. Germline CDR1 and CDR2: LNHNV and YYDKDF (reference sequence). With 2 bases clipped from V and 5 bases from J, the junction kept 8 bases outside the gene matches. This CDR3 spans 16 amino acids.

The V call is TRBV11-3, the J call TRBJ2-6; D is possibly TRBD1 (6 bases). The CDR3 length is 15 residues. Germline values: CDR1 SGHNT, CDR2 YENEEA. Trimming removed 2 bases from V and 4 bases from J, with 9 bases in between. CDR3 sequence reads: CASSLQGTGANVLTF. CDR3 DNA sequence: TGTGCCAGCAGCTTACAGGGGACGGGGGCCAACGTCCTGACTTTC.

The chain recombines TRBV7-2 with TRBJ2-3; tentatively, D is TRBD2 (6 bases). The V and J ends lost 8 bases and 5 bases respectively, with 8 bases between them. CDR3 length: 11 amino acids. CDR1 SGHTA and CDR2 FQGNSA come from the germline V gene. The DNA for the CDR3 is TGTGCCAGCCCCGGGGGAGATACGCAGTATTTT. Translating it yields CASPGGDTQYF.

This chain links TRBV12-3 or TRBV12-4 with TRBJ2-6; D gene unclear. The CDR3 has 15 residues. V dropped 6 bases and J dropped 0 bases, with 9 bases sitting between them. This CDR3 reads CASRPSSSGANVLTF. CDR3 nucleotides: TGTGCCAGCAGACCCTCCAGCTCTGGGGCCAACGTCCTGACTTTC.

The CDR3 region has the DNA TGTGCCAGCGCTAGCGGGGGGGCCGTCACAGATACGCAGTATTTT. It translates to CASASGGAVTDTQYF. The V gene is TRBV25-1, the J gene TRBJ2-3, with 12 positions matching TRBD2. Unmatched junction bases numbered 5, after V lost 8 bases and J lost 2 bases. This CDR3 contains 15 residues. The germline V gene has CDR1 MGHDK and CDR2 SYGVNS. The complete variable domain, with remaining parts taken from reference TRBV25-1 and TRBJ2-3, reads EADIYQTPRYLVIGTGKKITLECSQTMGHDKMYWYQQDPGMELHLIHYSYGVNSTEKGDLSSESTVSRIRTEHFPLTLESARPSHTSQYLCASASGGAVTDTQYFGPGTRLTVL.

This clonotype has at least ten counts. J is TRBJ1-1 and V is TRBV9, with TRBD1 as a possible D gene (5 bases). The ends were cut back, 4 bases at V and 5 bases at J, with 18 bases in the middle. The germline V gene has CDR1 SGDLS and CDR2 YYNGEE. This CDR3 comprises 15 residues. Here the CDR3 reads CASSPRDGGNTEAFF. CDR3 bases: TGTGCCAGCAGCCCTAGGGACGGAGGGAATACTGAAGCTTTCTTT.

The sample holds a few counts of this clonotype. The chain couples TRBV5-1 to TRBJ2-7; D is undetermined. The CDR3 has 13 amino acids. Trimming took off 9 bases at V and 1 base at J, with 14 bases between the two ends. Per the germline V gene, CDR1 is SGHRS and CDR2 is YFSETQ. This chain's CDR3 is CATSSDGSYEQYF. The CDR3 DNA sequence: TGCGCCACTTCATCCGACGGATCCTACGAGCAGTACTTC.

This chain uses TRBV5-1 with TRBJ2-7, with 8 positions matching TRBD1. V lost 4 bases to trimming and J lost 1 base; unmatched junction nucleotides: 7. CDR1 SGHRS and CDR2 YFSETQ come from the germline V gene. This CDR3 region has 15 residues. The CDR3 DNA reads TGCGCCAGCAGCCCGACGGGGGACAGGTCCTACGAGCAGTACTTC. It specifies CASSPTGDRSYEQYF.